The entry that follows covers one T cell receptor (beta chain) sequence. TCRdb's copy holds only in-frame clones and misses some; the assay was immunoSEQ multiplex PCR. The repertoire includes about 110,000 clones, 85% to 90% of them detected once, and 3.5% to 4% sits in the top ten. The record originates from a study of control samples from healthy donors and cancer patients. The CDR3 consists of 14 residues. Sequencing input: PBMCs. The clonotype originates from a woman in her fifties or sixties with lung cancer. The chain combines TRBV21-1 with TRBJ2-1; the table calls TRBD2, which could not be checked here. TRBV21-1 is listed as a pseudogene. The CDR3 DNA is TGTGCCAGCACCCCACTAGCGGGTCACAATGAGCAGTTCTTC. It is translated as CASTPLAGHNEQFF.